This is a list of T cell receptor beta chains from one sample in a study of cytomegalovirus exposure and HLA in healthy donors. The method was immunoSEQ multiplex PCR; TCRdb's version includes in-frame clones alone and lacks a portion of them. Among 150,000 or so clones listed, 75% to 90% were seen once. The sequencing sample was made of PBMCs. The receptor source for this set is a young man in good health and CMV-seropositive. Each CDR3 is given with its conserved first and last residue. A D gene is named only where the DNA matches it firmly. Clone size is not always given. Where it is, it says once, few, many or a class for expanded clones.

clone size: NA; CDR3 length: 18; J gene: TRBJ2-1; D gene: TRBD2; V gene: TRBV7-2; CDR3 protein: CASSSRSGAGGPYNEQFF; CDR3 DNA: TGTGCCAGCAGCTCAAGGTCAGGGGCGGGAGGGCCCTACAATGAGCAGTTCTTC
clone size: once; CDR3 length: 16; J gene: TRBJ2-1; D gene: TRBD2; V gene: TRBV7-9; CDR3 protein: CASSLVAGGPYNEQFF; CDR3 DNA: TGTGCCAGCAGCTTAGTAGCGGGGGGGCCCTACAATGAGCAGTTCTTC
clone size: NA; CDR3 length: 16; J gene: TRBJ2-7; D gene: TRBD2; V gene: TRBV7-2; CDR3 protein: CASSIGTSGARYEQYF; CDR3 DNA: TGTGCCAGCAGCATCGGGACTAGCGGGGCCAGGTACGAGCAGTACTTC
clone size: NA; CDR3 length: 16; J gene: TRBJ2-2; D gene: TRBD1; V gene: TRBV7-9; CDR3 protein: CASSLSGTGDTGELFF; CDR3 DNA: TGTGCCAGCAGCTTATCCGGGACAGGGGACACCGGGGAGCTGTTTTTT
clone size: NA; CDR3 length: 15; J gene: TRBJ1-2; D gene: NA; V gene: TRBV6-1; CDR3 protein: CASTTHYQGNYGYTF; CDR3 DNA: TGTGCCAGCACCACCCACTACCAGGGAAACTATGGCTACACCTTC
clone size: NA; CDR3 length: 15; J gene: TRBJ2-3; D gene: TRBD2; V gene: TRBV6-5; CDR3 protein: CASSSGTSGPEAQYF; CDR3 DNA: TGTGCCAGCAGTTCCGGGACTAGCGGCCCTGAAGCGCAGTATTTT
clone size: NA; CDR3 length: 16; J gene: TRBJ2-4; D gene: TRBD1; V gene: TRBV11-2; CDR3 protein: CASSFADSSQGTIQYF; CDR3 DNA: TGTGCCAGCAGCTTTGCCGACTCCTCACAGGGGACCATTCAGTACTTC
clone size: NA; CDR3 length: 17; J gene: TRBJ2-6; D gene: NA; V gene: TRBV5-1; CDR3 protein: CASSLAQGRTGANVLTF; CDR3 DNA: TGCGCCAGCAGCTTGGCCCAGGGCCGGACTGGGGCCAACGTCCTGACTTTC
clone size: NA; CDR3 length: 13; J gene: TRBJ2-7; D gene: NA; V gene: TRBV4-3; CDR3 protein: CASSQLQGDEQYF; CDR3 DNA: TGCGCCAGCAGCCAGCTGCAGGGCGACGAGCAGTACTTC
clone size: NA; CDR3 length: 13; J gene: TRBJ2-5; D gene: NA; V gene: TRBV19; CDR3 protein: CATSSDYEETQYF; CDR3 DNA: TGTGCCACAAGTTCGGACTACGAAGAGACCCAGTACTTC
clone size: NA; CDR3 length: 15; J gene: TRBJ1-1; D gene: NA; V gene: TRBV5-1; CDR3 protein: CASSQDGQMNTEAFF; CDR3 DNA: TGCGCCAGCAGCCAAGACGGACAGATGAACACTGAAGCTTTCTTT
clone size: NA; CDR3 length: 19; J gene: TRBJ1-1; D gene: TRBD1; V gene: TRBV27; CDR3 protein: CASSRIRGQGKGRLTEAFF; CDR3 DNA: TGTGCCAGCAGTCGCATTAGGGGACAGGGGAAGGGTCGGTTGACTGAAGCTTTCTTT
clone size: NA; CDR3 length: 13; J gene: TRBJ2-4; D gene: NA; V gene: TRBV14; CDR3 protein: CASSREAMDIQYF; CDR3 DNA: TGTGCCAGCAGCCGGGAGGCCATGGACATTCAGTACTTC
clone size: NA; CDR3 length: 15; J gene: TRBJ2-5; D gene: TRBD2; V gene: TRBV2; CDR3 protein: CASSGLAGGVRTQYF; CDR3 DNA: TGTGCCAGCAGTGGACTAGCGGGGGGGGTAAGGACCCAGTACTTC
clone size: few; CDR3 length: 14; J gene: TRBJ2-7; D gene: NA; V gene: TRBV27; CDR3 protein: CASSSRAALYEQYF; CDR3 DNA: TGTGCCAGCAGTTCCAGGGCAGCTCTCTACGAGCAGTACTTC
clone size: NA; CDR3 length: 13; J gene: TRBJ1-4; D gene: TRBD1; V gene: TRBV18; CDR3 protein: CASQTGTNEKLFF; CDR3 DNA: TGTGCCAGCCAGACAGGGACCAATGAAAAACTGTTTTTT
clone size: NA; CDR3 length: 15; J gene: TRBJ2-5; D gene: TRBD2; V gene: TRBV28; CDR3 protein: CASSGGTGVFKTQYF; CDR3 DNA: TGTGCCAGCAGCGGGGGGACGGGAGTCTTTAAGACCCAGTACTTC
clone size: NA; CDR3 length: 15; J gene: TRBJ1-2; D gene: NA; V gene: TRBV6-5; CDR3 protein: CAIRIPNSRRYGYTF; CDR3 DNA: TGTGCCATCCGAATCCCCAACTCCCGGAGGTATGGCTACACCTTC
clone size: NA; CDR3 length: 12; J gene: TRBJ2-7; D gene: NA; V gene: TRBV2; CDR3 protein: CASSDYTYEQYF; CDR3 DNA: TGTGCCAGCAGTGATTACACCTACGAGCAGTACTTC
clone size: NA; CDR3 length: 15; J gene: TRBJ2-7; D gene: TRBD1; V gene: TRBV5-4; CDR3 protein: CASSQPGQGFYEQYF; CDR3 DNA: TGTGCCAGCAGCCAACCGGGACAGGGTTTCTACGAGCAGTACTTC
clone size: many; CDR3 length: 12; J gene: TRBJ2-1; D gene: NA; V gene: TRBV7-2; CDR3 protein: CASSSLGVEQFF; CDR3 DNA: TGTGCCAGCAGTTCTCTCGGGGTTGAGCAGTTCTTC
clone size: NA; CDR3 length: 12; J gene: TRBJ1-5; D gene: NA; V gene: TRBV10-2; CDR3 protein: CASSPERQPQHF; CDR3 DNA: TGCGCCAGCAGCCCCGAGCGTCAGCCCCAGCATTTT
clone size: NA; CDR3 length: 13; J gene: TRBJ2-2; D gene: NA; V gene: TRBV30; CDR3 protein: CAWIHLNTGELFF; CDR3 DNA: TGTGCCTGGATACACCTGAACACCGGGGAGCTGTTTTTT
clone size: NA; CDR3 length: 16; J gene: TRBJ2-7; D gene: TRBD2; V gene: TRBV9; CDR3 protein: CASSVASGGTTYEQYF; CDR3 DNA: TGTGCCAGCAGCGTAGCTAGCGGGGGGACAACCTACGAGCAGTACTTC
clone size: NA; CDR3 length: 14; J gene: TRBJ2-1; D gene: NA; V gene: TRBV18; CDR3 protein: CASSPRAPYNEQFF; CDR3 DNA: TGTGCCAGCTCACCACGGGCTCCCTACAATGAGCAGTTCTTC
clone size: NA; CDR3 length: 15; J gene: TRBJ2-7; D gene: TRBD2; V gene: TRBV19; CDR3 protein: CASRRLAGGDLEQYF; CDR3 DNA: TGTGCCAGTAGAAGACTAGCGGGAGGGGACCTCGAGCAGTACTTC
clone size: NA; CDR3 length: 11; J gene: TRBJ2-1; D gene: NA; V gene: TRBV2; CDR3 protein: CASSAVEGQFF; CDR3 DNA: TGTGCCAGCAGTGCCGTAGAGGGGCAGTTCTTC
clone size: NA; CDR3 length: 14; J gene: TRBJ1-2; D gene: NA; V gene: TRBV29-1; CDR3 protein: CSVSDSLGNDGYTF; CDR3 DNA: TGCAGCGTTTCGGACAGTCTCGGTAATGATGGCTACACCTTC
clone size: NA; CDR3 length: 16; J gene: TRBJ2-7; D gene: NA; V gene: TRBV6-5; CDR3 protein: CASSSGREQGYYEQYF; CDR3 DNA: TGTGCCAGCAGTTCCGGCCGTGAACAGGGCTACTACGAGCAGTACTTC
clone size: NA; CDR3 length: 13; J gene: TRBJ1-2; D gene: NA; V gene: TRBV19; CDR3 protein: CASSGRSFYGYTF; CDR3 DNA: TGTGCCAGTAGTGGGAGGTCCTTCTATGGCTACACCTTC
clone size: NA; CDR3 length: 16; J gene: TRBJ2-7; D gene: TRBD2; V gene: TRBV27; CDR3 protein: CASSFAGTSVTYEQYF; CDR3 DNA: TGTGCCAGCAGTTTCGCCGGGACTAGCGTAACCTACGAGCAGTACTTC
clone size: NA; CDR3 length: 14; J gene: TRBJ1-2; D gene: TRBD1; V gene: TRBV7-9; CDR3 protein: CASSPSDRGFGYTF; CDR3 DNA: TGTGCCAGCAGCCCCTCAGACAGGGGTTTTGGCTACACCTTC
clone size: NA; CDR3 length: 12; J gene: TRBJ1-2; D gene: NA; V gene: TRBV5-4; CDR3 protein: CASSMRDQRGRF; CDR3 DNA: TGTGCCAGCAGCATGAGGGACCAGCGGGGTCGCTTC
clone size: NA; CDR3 length: 16; J gene: TRBJ2-5; D gene: TRBD2; V gene: TRBV4-2; CDR3 protein: CASSQVTSGTGETQYF; CDR3 DNA: TGTGCCAGCAGCCAAGTGACTAGCGGGACGGGAGAGACCCAGTACTTC
clone size: NA; CDR3 length: 14; J gene: TRBJ2-5; D gene: NA; V gene: TRBV7-3; CDR3 protein: CASSLRGEQETQYF; CDR3 DNA: TGTGCCAGCAGCTTAAGGGGGGAGCAAGAGACCCAGTACTTC
clone size: NA; CDR3 length: 14; J gene: TRBJ2-1; D gene: TRBD1; V gene: TRBV29-1; CDR3 protein: CSSLTGVTYNEQFF; CDR3 DNA: TGCAGCTCATTGACAGGGGTTACATACAATGAGCAGTTCTTC
clone size: NA; CDR3 length: 14; J gene: TRBJ1-1; D gene: TRBD1; V gene: TRBV6-5; CDR3 protein: CASSWTGTDTEAFF; CDR3 DNA: TGTGCCAGCAGTTGGACAGGGACGGACACTGAAGCTTTCTTT
clone size: NA; CDR3 length: 16; J gene: TRBJ2-1; D gene: NA; V gene: TRBV7-3; CDR3 protein: CASSFKPGSSYNEQFF; CDR3 DNA: TGTGCCAGCAGCTTCAAGCCGGGGAGCTCCTACAATGAGCAGTTCTTC
clone size: NA; CDR3 length: 12; J gene: TRBJ1-2; D gene: NA; V gene: TRBV4-1; CDR3 protein: CASSQDSGPPAF; CDR3 DNA: TGCGCCAGCAGCCAAGATAGCGGCCCTCCGGCCTTC
clone size: NA; CDR3 length: 13; J gene: TRBJ1-5; D gene: TRBD1; V gene: TRBV19; CDR3 protein: CASRDREDQPQHF; CDR3 DNA: TGTGCCAGCCGGGACAGGGAGGATCAGCCCCAGCATTTT
clone size: NA; CDR3 length: 14; J gene: TRBJ2-2; D gene: TRBD2; V gene: TRBV6-1; CDR3 protein: CASRLAGANGELFF; CDR3 DNA: TGTGCCAGCAGGCTAGCGGGAGCGAACGGGGAGCTGTTTTTT